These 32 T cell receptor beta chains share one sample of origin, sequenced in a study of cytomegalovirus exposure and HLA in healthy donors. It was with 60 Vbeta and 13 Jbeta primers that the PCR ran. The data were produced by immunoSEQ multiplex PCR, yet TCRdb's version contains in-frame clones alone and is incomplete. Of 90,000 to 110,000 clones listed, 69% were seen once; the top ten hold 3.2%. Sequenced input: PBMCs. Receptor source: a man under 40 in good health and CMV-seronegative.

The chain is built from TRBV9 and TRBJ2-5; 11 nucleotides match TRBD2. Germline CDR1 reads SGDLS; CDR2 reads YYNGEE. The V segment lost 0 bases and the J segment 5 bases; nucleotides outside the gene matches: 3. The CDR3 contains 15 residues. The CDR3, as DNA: TGTGCCAGCAGCGTAGTTTCTAGCGGGGGGGAGACCCAGTACTTC. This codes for CASSVVSSGGETQYF.

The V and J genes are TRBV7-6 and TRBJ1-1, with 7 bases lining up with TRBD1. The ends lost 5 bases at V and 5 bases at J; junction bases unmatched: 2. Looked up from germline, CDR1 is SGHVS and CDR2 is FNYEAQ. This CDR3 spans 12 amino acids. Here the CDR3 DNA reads TGTGCCAGCAGCGAACAGGGGACTGAAGCTTTCTTT. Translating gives CASSEQGTEAFF.

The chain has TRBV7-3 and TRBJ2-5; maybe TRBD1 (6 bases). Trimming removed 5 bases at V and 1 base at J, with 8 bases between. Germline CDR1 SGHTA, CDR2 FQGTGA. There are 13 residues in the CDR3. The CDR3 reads CASSQGLQETQYF. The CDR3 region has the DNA TGTGCCAGCAGCCAGGGGCTCCAAGAGACCCAGTACTTC.

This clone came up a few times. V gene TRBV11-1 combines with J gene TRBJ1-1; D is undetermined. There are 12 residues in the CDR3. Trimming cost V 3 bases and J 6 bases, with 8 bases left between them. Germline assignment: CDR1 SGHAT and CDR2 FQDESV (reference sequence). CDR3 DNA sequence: TGTGCCAGCAGCTTTACGAGGGCTGAAGCTTTCTTT. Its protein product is CASSFTRAEAFF.

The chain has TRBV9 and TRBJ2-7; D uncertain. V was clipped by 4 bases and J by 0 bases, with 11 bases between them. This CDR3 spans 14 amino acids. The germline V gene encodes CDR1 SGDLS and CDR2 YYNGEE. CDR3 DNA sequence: TGTGCCAGCAGCCAAGACATAACCTCCTACGAGCAGTACTTC. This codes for CASSQDITSYEQYF.

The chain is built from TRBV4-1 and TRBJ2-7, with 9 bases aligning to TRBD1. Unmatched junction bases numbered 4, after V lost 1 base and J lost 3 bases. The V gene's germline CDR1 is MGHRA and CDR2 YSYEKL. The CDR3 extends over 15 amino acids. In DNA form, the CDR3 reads TGCGCCAGCAGCCAAGCTACGGGACAGGGCTACGAGCAGTACTTC. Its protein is CASSQATGQGYEQYF.

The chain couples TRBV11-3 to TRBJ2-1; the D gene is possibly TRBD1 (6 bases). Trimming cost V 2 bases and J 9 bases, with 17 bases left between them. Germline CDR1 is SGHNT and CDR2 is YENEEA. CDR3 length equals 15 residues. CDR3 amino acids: CASSLIRGPRSEQFF. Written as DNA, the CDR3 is TGTGCCAGCAGCTTAATCAGGGGCCCCCGGAGTGAGCAGTTCTTC.

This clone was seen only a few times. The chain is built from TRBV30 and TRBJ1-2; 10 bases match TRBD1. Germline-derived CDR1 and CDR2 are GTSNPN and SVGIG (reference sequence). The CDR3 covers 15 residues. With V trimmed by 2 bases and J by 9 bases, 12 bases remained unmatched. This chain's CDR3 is CAWSSTGGRPRSYTF. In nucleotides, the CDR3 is TGTGCCTGGAGTTCGACAGGGGGCCGCCCTAGAAGCTACACCTTC.

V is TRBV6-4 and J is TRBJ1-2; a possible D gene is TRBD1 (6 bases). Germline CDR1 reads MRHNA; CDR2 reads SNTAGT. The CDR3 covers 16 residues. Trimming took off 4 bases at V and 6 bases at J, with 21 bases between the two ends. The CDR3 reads CASSASGASPRNGYTF. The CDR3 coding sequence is TGTGCCAGCAGTGCCTCGGGGGCCAGCCCTCGGAATGGCTACACCTTC.

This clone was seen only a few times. This chain's CDR3 is CASSFGINSYGYTF. Here the CDR3 DNA reads TGTGCCAGCAGCTTTGGTATTAACTCCTATGGCTACACCTTC. This rearrangement joins TRBV11-2 to TRBJ1-2; D is ambiguous. The germline V and J ends were trimmed by 3 bases and 4 bases, with 12 bases remaining between them. CDR1 SGHAT and CDR2 FQNNGV come from the germline V gene. The CDR3 length is 14 residues.

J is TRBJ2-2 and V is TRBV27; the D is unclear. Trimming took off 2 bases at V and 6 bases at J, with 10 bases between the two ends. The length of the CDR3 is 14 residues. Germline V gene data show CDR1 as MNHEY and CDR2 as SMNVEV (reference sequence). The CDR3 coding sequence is TGTGCCAGCAGTTTAGGCCGAACAGCCGGGGAGCTGTTTTTT. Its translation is CASSLGRTAGELFF.

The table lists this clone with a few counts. The CDR3 DNA reads TGTGCCAGCAGCGCAGCGGGAGGCTACAATGAGCAGTTCTTC. Translating it yields CASSAAGGYNEQFF. This chain connects TRBV9 to TRBJ2-1, with 9 nucleotides matching TRBD2. The CDR3 consists of 14 residues. Germline lookup yields CDR1 SGDLS and CDR2 YYNGEE. V lost 3 bases and J lost 3; bases outside the gene matches: 1.

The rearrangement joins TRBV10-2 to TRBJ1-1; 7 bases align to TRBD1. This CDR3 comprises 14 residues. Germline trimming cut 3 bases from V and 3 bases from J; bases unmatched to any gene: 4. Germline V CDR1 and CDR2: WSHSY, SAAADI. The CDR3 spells CASSDRGTYTEAFF. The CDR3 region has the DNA TGCGCCAGCAGTGACAGGGGGACCTACACTGAAGCTTTCTTT.

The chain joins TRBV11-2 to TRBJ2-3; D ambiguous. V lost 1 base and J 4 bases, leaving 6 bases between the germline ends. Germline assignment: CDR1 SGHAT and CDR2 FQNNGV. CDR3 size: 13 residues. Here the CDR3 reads CASSLVRSDTQYF. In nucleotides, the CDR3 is TGTGCCAGCAGCTTAGTCAGGTCAGATACGCAGTATTTT. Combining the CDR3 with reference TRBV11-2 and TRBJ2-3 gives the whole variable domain EAGVAQSPRYKIIEKRQSVAFWCNPISGHATLYWYQQILGQGPKLLIQFQNNGVVDDSQLPKDRFSAERLKGVDSTLKIQPAKLEDSAVYLCASSLVRSDTQYFGPGTRLTVL.

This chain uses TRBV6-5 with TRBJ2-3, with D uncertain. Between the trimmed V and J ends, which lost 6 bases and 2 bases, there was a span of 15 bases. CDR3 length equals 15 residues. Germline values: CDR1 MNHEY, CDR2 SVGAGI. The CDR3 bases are TGTGCCAGCAGGACCTCCGGGTTGTACACAGATACGCAGTATTTT. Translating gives CASRTSGLYTDTQYF.

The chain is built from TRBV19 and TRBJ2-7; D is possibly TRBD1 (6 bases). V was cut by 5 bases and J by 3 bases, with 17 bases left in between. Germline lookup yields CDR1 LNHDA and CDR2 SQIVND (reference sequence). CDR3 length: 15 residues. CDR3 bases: TGTGCCAGTAGTCTCGCCGGGACAAATTTCTACGAGCAGTACTTC. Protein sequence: CASSLAGTNFYEQYF. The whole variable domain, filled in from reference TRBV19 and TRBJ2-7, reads DGGITQSPKYLFRKEGQNVTLSCEQNLNHDAMYWYRQDPGQGLRLIYYSQIVNDFQKGDIAEGYSVSREKKESFPLTVTSAQKNPTAFYLCASSLAGTNFYEQYFGPGTRLTVT.

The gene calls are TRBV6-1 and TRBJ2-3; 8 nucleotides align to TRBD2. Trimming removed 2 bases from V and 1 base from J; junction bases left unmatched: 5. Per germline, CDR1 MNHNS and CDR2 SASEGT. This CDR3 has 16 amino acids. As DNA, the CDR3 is TGTGCCAGCAGTGAACGGGGGGGGACTGGCACAGATACGCAGTATTTT. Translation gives CASSERGGTGTDTQYF.

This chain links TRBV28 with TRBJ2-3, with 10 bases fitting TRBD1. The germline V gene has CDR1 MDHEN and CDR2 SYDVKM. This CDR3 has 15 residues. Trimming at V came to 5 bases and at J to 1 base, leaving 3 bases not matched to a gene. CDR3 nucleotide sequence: TGTGCCAGCAGTAGACAGGGGGCCGGCACAGATACGCAGTATTTT. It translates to CASSRQGAGTDTQYF. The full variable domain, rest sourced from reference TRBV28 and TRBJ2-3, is DVKVTQSSRYLVKRTGEKVFLECVQDMDHENMFWYRQDPGLGLRLIYFSYDVKMKEKGDIPEGYSVSREKKERFSLILESASTNQTSMYLCASSRQGAGTDTQYFGPGTRLTVL.

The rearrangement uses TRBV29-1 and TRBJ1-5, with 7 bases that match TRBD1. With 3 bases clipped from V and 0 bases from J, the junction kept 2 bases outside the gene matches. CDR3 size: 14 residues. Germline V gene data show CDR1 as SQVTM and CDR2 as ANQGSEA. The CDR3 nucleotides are TGCAGCGTTGAGACAGGGAATAGCAATCAGCCCCAGCATTTT. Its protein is CSVETGNSNQPQHF.

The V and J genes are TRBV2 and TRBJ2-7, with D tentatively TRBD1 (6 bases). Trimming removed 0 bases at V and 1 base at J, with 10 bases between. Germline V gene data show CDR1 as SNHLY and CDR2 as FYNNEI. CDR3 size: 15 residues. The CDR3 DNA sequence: TGTGCCAGCAGTGAAGCTAGGACAGTTTCCTACGAGCAGTACTTC. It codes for CASSEARTVSYEQYF. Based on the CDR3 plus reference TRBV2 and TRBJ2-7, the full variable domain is EPEVTQTPSHQVTQMGQEVILRCVPISNHLYFYWYRQILGQKVEFLVSFYNNEISEKSEIFDDQFSVERPDGSNFTLKIRSTKLEDSAMYFCASSEARTVSYEQYFGPGTRLTVT.

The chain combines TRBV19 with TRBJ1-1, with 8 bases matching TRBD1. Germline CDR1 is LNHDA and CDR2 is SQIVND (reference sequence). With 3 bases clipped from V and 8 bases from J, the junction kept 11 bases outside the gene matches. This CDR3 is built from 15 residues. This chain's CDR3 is CASSMVSTGEKEAFF. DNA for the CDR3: TGTGCCAGTAGTATGGTCTCGACAGGGGAGAAGGAAGCTTTCTTT.

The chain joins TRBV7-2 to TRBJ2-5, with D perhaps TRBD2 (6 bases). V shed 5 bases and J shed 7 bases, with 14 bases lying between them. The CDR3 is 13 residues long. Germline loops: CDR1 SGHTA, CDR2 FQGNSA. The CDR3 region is CASSPRRSGTQYF. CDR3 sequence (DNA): TGTGCCAGCAGCCCAAGACGTAGCGGGACCCAGTACTTC.

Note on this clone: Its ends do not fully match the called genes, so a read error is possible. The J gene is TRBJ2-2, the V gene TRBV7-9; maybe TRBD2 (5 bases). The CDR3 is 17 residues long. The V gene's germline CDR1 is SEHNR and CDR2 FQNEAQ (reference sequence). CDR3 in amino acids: CSSSLGWRQTNTGELFF. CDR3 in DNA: TGTTCCAGCAGCTTAGGGTGGAGGCAGACCAACACCGGGGAGCTGTTTTTT.

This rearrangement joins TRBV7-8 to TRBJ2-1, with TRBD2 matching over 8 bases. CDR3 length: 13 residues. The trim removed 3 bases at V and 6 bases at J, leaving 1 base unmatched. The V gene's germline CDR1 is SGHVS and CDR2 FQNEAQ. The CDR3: CASSLGLGNEQFF. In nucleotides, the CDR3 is TGTGCCAGCAGCTTGGGACTAGGCAATGAGCAGTTCTTC.

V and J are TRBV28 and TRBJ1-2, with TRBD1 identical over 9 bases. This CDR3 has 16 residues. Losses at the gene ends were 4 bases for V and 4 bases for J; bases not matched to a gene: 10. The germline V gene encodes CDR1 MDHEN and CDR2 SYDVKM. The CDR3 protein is CASSWGTGTTPYGYTF. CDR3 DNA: TGTGCCAGCAGTTGGGGGACAGGGACCACTCCCTATGGCTACACCTTC.

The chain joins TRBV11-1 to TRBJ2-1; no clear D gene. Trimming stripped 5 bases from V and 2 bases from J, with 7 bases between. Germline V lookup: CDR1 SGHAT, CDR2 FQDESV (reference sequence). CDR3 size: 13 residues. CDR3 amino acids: CASSRRAYNEQFF. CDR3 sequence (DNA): TGTGCCAGCAGCCGACGGGCCTACAATGAGCAGTTCTTC.

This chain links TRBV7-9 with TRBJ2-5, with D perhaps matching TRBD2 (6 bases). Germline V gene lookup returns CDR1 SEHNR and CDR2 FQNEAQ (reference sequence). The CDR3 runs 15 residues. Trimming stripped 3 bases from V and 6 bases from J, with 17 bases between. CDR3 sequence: CASSFGDSLLKTQYF. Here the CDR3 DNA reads TGTGCCAGCAGCTTCGGGGACTCTCTTCTGAAGACCCAGTACTTC.

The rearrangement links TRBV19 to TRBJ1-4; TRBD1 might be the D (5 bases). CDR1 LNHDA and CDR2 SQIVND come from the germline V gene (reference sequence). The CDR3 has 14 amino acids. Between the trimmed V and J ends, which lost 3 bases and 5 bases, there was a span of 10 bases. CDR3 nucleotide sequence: TGTGCCAGTAGTATGGGACTGATAAATGAAAAACTGTTTTTT. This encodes CASSMGLINEKLFF.

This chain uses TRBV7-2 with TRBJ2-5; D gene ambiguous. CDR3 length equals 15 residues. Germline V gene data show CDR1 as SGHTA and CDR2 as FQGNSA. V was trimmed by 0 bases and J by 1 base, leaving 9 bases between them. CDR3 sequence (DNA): TGTGCCAGCAGCTTAGCGTCACTCCGCCAAGAGACCCAGTACTTC. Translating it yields CASSLASLRQETQYF.

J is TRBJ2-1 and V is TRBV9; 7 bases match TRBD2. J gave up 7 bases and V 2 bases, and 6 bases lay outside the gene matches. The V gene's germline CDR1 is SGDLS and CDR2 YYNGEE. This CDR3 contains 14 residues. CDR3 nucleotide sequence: TGTGCCAGCAGCGTTATTGACGGGAGGAATGAGCAGTTCTTC. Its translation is CASSVIDGRNEQFF.

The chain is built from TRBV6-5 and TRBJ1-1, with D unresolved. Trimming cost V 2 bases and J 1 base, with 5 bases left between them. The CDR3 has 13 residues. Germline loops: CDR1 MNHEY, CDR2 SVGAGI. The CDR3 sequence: CASSYGQNTEAFF. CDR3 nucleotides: TGTGCCAGCAGTTACGGCCAGAACACTGAAGCTTTCTTT.

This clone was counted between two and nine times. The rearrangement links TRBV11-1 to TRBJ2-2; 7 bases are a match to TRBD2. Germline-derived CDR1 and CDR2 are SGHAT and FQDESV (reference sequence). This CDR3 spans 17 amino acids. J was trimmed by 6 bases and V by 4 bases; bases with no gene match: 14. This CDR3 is CASSSPDFAGDPGELFF. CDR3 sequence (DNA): TGTGCCAGCAGCTCCCCCGACTTCGCGGGAGACCCCGGGGAGCTGTTTTTT.